The 21 T cell receptor beta chains given below trace back to one sample, sequenced in a study of patients and donors after allogeneic stem cell transplantation. TCRdb re-called the RT-PCR reads through MiXCR, storing one row per CDR3 protein. The repertoire holds 65,000 to 80,000 distinct CDR3 sequences, 26% seen once, with approximately 26% in the top ten. The sample consisted of blood, either unsorted or a sorted T cell fraction (not recorded which). Every receptor here comes from a human donor who was either an allogeneic HSCT recipient or a stem cell or donor lymphocyte infusion donor (not recorded which). It is not recorded whose cells these are; they may come from a transplant donor.

The V call is TRBV6-2 or TRBV6-3, the J call TRBJ2-3; 10 bases align to TRBD2. Germline CDR1 MNHEY, CDR2 SVGEGT. CDR3 length equals 17 residues. Trimming took 5 bases from V and 6 from J; bases not matched to a gene: 14. Here the CDR3 DNA reads TGTGCCAGCAGTGACCCTAAAGCGGGAGGGCCGGATGATACGCAGTATTTT. Protein: CASSDPKAGGPDDTQYF.

CDR3: CASSLGGTNEKLFF. The CDR3 bases are TGCGCCAGCAGCTTAGGGGGGACTAATGAAAAACTGTTTTTT. The chain joins TRBV5-1 to TRBJ1-4, with D possibly matching TRBD1 (6 bases). V dropped 2 bases and J dropped 2 bases, with 7 bases sitting between them. The CDR3 has 14 residues. CDR1 is SGHRS and CDR2 is YFSETQ in the germline V gene.

The CDR3 loop reads CASSLIGEYNEQFF. The CDR3 nucleotides are TGTGCCAGCAGCTTAATTGGGGAGTACAATGAGCAGTTCTTC. This chain joins TRBV7-3 and TRBJ2-1; perhaps TRBD2 as D (5 bases). The CDR3 is 14 residues long. Trimming removed 1 base at V and 4 bases at J, with 8 bases between. The germline V gene has CDR1 SGHTA and CDR2 FQGTGA.

CDR3 nucleotide sequence: TGTGCCAGCAGCTATCTAGTTACAGGGAATACGCAGTATTTT. As protein: CASSYLVTGNTQYF. This chain uses TRBV7-2 with TRBJ2-3; D is perhaps TRBD1 (6 bases). Germline V gives CDR1 SGHTA, CDR2 FQGNSA. Trimming stripped 4 bases from V and 7 bases from J, with 15 bases between. The CDR3 runs to 14 residues. Complete variable domain (other parts from reference TRBV7-2 and TRBJ2-3): GAGVSQSPSNKVTEKGKDVELRCDPISGHTALYWYRQSLGQGLEFLIYFQGNSAPDKSGLPSDRFSAERTGGSVSTLTIQRTQQEDSAVYLCASSYLVTGNTQYFGPGTRLTVL.

This chain joins TRBV5-5 and TRBJ1-2; 8 nucleotides line up with TRBD1. CDR1 and CDR2 from the germline V gene are SGHKS and YYEKEE (reference sequence). With V trimmed by 4 bases and J by 8 bases, 13 bases remained unmatched. CDR3 length: 15 amino acids. CDR3 in amino acids: CASSPGPDRDNGYTF. The DNA for the CDR3 is TGTGCCAGCAGCCCGGGACCGGACAGGGATAACGGCTACACCTTC.

In this sample, this clonotype turned up many times. The J gene is TRBJ1-5, the V gene TRBV10-3; unclear D gene. CDR1 and CDR2 (germline): ENHRY, SYGVKD. V was clipped by 4 bases and J by 4 bases, with 8 bases between them. The CDR3 length is 13 residues. In DNA form, the CDR3 reads TGTGCCATCAGTGCGGGAGAGAATCAGCCCCAGCATTTT. Encoded protein: CAISAGENQPQHF.

This clonotype was observed a handful of times. This chain connects TRBV5-1 to TRBJ1-6, with 8 bases aligning to TRBD1. The ends lost 0 bases at V and 9 bases at J; junction bases unmatched: 2. Germline V gene sequence: CDR1 SGHRS, CDR2 YFSETQ. There are 14 residues in the CDR3. CDR3 residues: CASSLETGVSPLHF. As DNA, the CDR3 is TGCGCCAGCAGCTTGGAGACAGGGGTTTCACCCCTCCACTTT.

The chain employs TRBV4-3 and TRBJ2-2, with D possibly being TRBD1 (6 bases). The CDR3 spans 15 residues. Trimming left V 4 bases short and J 4 bases short, with 13 bases between. CDR1 and CDR2 from the germline V gene are LGHNA and YSLEER. CDR3 bases: TGCGCCAGCAGCCCGGGACAAATAGTCACCGGGGAGCTGTTTTTT. Translated, it gives CASSPGQIVTGELFF.

The CDR3 DNA sequence: TGTGCCAGCAGTTACGCGTTCACTGGGGCCAACGTCCTGACTTTC. This gives the protein CASSYAFTGANVLTF. The gene calls are TRBV6-5 and TRBJ2-6; D remains ambiguous. This CDR3 region has 15 residues. V shed 2 bases and J shed 2 bases, with 7 bases lying between them. Germline CDR1 and CDR2: MNHEY and SVGAGI.

The sample holds a few counts of this clonotype. The chain combines TRBV29-1 with TRBJ1-2; D call uncertain. Germline V gives CDR1 SQVTM, CDR2 ANQGSEA. V lost 6 bases, J lost 3 bases, and 14 bases lay in between. This CDR3 has 13 amino acids. The CDR3 bases are TGCAGCGTCCCACTAGGAGTCGACTATGGCTACACCTTC. Translating gives CSVPLGVDYGYTF.

This clonotype is deemed medium-sized. The V gene is TRBV5-1, the J gene TRBJ2-7; the D gene is possibly TRBD1 (6 bases). The V and J ends lost 1 base and 0 bases respectively, with 17 bases between them. Germline V lookup: CDR1 SGHRS, CDR2 YFSETQ. The CDR3 spans 17 residues. The CDR3 DNA sequence: TGCGCCAGCAGCTTGACGATAGAGGGACATAGCTCCTACGAGCAGTACTTC. It encodes CASSLTIEGHSSYEQYF. Combining the CDR3 with reference TRBV5-1 and TRBJ2-7 gives the whole variable domain KAGVTQTPRYLIKTRGQQVTLSCSPISGHRSVSWYQQTPGQGLQFLFEYFSETQRNKGNFPGRFSGRQFSNSRSEMNVSTLELGDSALYLCASSLTIEGHSSYEQYFGPGTRLTVT.

Within the sample, this clonotype is medium-sized. The V gene is TRBV6-1, the J gene TRBJ2-2; TRBD2 might be the D (5 bases). Between the trimmed V and J ends, which lost 10 bases and 9 bases, there was a span of 15 bases. The CDR3 loop spans 12 amino acids. Germline CDR1 reads MNHNS; CDR2 reads SASEGT. The CDR3 DNA follows: TGTGCCACTCCCGGGGTGCACCGGGAGCTGTTTTTT. Its translation: CATPGVHRELFF.

This clonotype appeared a few times. The chain combines TRBV5-1 with TRBJ2-1; 12 bases fit TRBD2. Germline CDR1 and CDR2: SGHRS and YFSETQ. This CDR3 has 19 residues. V lost 5 bases to trimming and J lost 0 bases; unmatched junction nucleotides: 12. CDR3 nucleotides: TGCGCCAGCAGTCCCGGACTAGCGGGATCTGGGATCTCCTACAATGAGCAGTTCTTC. Translation gives CASSPGLAGSGISYNEQFF.

This clonotype occurred a few times. CDR3: CASSLGGLSNQPQHF. CDR3 bases: TGTGCCAGCAGTTTAGGCGGCCTGAGCAATCAGCCCCAGCATTTT. The chain has TRBV12-3 or TRBV12-4 and TRBJ1-5; D remains unclear. The CDR3 extends over 15 amino acids. The V and J ends lost 1 base and 1 base respectively, with 8 bases between them.

This clonotype was counted a few times. V is TRBV6-2 or TRBV6-3 and J is TRBJ2-3, with D unclear. In germline, CDR1 is MNHEY, CDR2 SVGEGT. The CDR3 is 14 amino acids. The V gene lost 6 bases and the J gene lost 4 bases, with 14 bases spanning the gap. CDR3 sequence reads: CASRGFRGADTQYF. The DNA for the CDR3 is TGTGCCAGCAGAGGGTTCCGAGGCGCAGATACGCAGTATTTT.

The gene calls are TRBV27 and TRBJ2-3, with 9 bases lining up with TRBD2. CDR1 MNHEY and CDR2 SMNVEV come from the germline V gene (reference sequence). V lost 5 bases, J lost 4 bases, and 7 bases stayed unmatched. The CDR3 is 15 residues long. The CDR3 here is CASSPGLARADTQYF. As DNA, the CDR3 is TGTGCCAGCAGTCCGGGACTAGCTAGAGCAGATACGCAGTATTTT.

This clonotype has only a few counts. The chain links TRBV9 to TRBJ1-1; D is undetermined. V shed 4 bases and J shed 1 base, with 11 bases lying between them. The CDR3 extends over 14 amino acids. Germline V lookup: CDR1 SGDLS, CDR2 YYNGEE. Here the CDR3 reads CASSPERANTEAFF. The DNA for the CDR3 is TGTGCCAGCAGCCCCGAAAGGGCGAACACTGAAGCTTTCTTT.

This clonotype came up a few times. The chain employs TRBV7-9 and TRBJ1-1; D not certain. Between the trimmed V and J ends, which lost 2 bases and 1 base, there was a span of 11 bases. The CDR3 spans 15 residues. Germline V gene lookup returns CDR1 SEHNR and CDR2 FQNEAQ (reference sequence). CDR3 loop: CASSLLLGRNTEAFF. The CDR3, as DNA: TGTGCCAGCAGCTTACTTTTGGGCCGGAACACTGAAGCTTTCTTT. The full variable domain, with the rest looked up from reference TRBV7-9 and TRBJ1-1, is DTGVSQNPRHKITKRGQNVTFRCDPISEHNRLYWYRQTLGQGPEFLTYFQNEAQLEKSRLLSDRFSAERPKGSFSTLEIQRTEQGDSAMYLCASSLLLGRNTEAFFGQGTRLTVV.

This clonotype was detected only a few times. The chain combines TRBV27 with TRBJ1-6; D not resolved. CDR1 and CDR2 from the germline V gene are MNHEY and SMNVEV (reference sequence). The CDR3 is 16 amino acids. V was pared by 6 bases and J by 0 bases, with 12 bases between. The CDR3 DNA sequence: TGTGCCAGCAGCTACGATCTACGCTCCTATAATTCACCCCTCCACTTT. Translating gives CASSYDLRSYNSPLHF.

V is TRBV5-1 and J is TRBJ2-1; 7 bases are shared with TRBD1. Germline trimming cut 0 bases from V and 2 bases from J; bases unmatched to any gene: 2. The germline CDR1 and CDR2 sequences are SGHRS and YFSETQ. The CDR3 spans 15 residues. The CDR3 nucleotides read TGCGCCAGCAGCTTGGAGGGGACAGCCTACAATGAGCAGTTCTTC. It is translated as CASSLEGTAYNEQFF. Full variable domain (rest looked up from reference TRBV5-1 and TRBJ2-1): KAGVTQTPRYLIKTRGQQVTLSCSPISGHRSVSWYQQTPGQGLQFLFEYFSETQRNKGNFPGRFSGRQFSNSRSEMNVSTLELGDSALYLCASSLEGTAYNEQFFGPGTRLTVL.

A remark on this clonotype: Germline is not matched at one junction end, which may reflect a read error. The chain uses TRBV20-1 and TRBJ1-5; D is ambiguous. The CDR3 has 12 amino acids. The germline CDR1 and CDR2 sequences are DFQATT and SNEGSKA (reference sequence). The CDR3: CSTSYSNQPQHF. In nucleotides, the CDR3 is TGCAGTACTAGCTATAGCAATCAGCCCCAGCATTTT.